These 4 T cell receptor beta chains came from one sample sequenced in a study of blood T cell repertoires in COVID-19. Data came from immunoSEQ multiplex PCR; TCRdb stores just in-frame clones and leaves some out. Of 170,000 or so clones in the sample, about 88% were seen once. Sample: peripheral blood. The receptor set was obtained from a man younger than 35 who had recovered from COVID-19.

This chain uses TRBV6-5 with TRBJ1-3; D is ambiguous. Trimming took 0 bases from V and 0 from J, leaving 9 bases between them. Per the germline V gene, CDR1 is MNHEY and CDR2 is SVGAGI. The CDR3 runs 16 residues. The CDR3 region has the DNA TGTGCCAGCAGTTACTCGGCCCTCACCTCTGGAAACACCATATATTTT. Its translation: CASSYSALTSGNTIYF.

This chain joins TRBV2 and TRBJ2-5; TRBD2 matches 15 bases. V gave up 11 bases and J gave up 3 bases; unmatched junction bases: 7. The germline V gene has CDR1 SNHLY and CDR2 FYNNEI. CDR3 length: 15 amino acids. The CDR3 loop reads CAGTSGGIGKETQYF. In nucleotides, the CDR3 is TGTGCCGGGACTAGCGGGGGGATTGGAAAAGAGACCCAGTACTTC.

The rearrangement uses TRBV7-2 and TRBJ1-2; possibly TRBD1 for D (5 bases). V dropped 5 bases and J dropped 8 bases, with 21 bases sitting between them. Germline V gene sequence: CDR1 SGHTA, CDR2 FQGNSA. This CDR3 spans 15 amino acids. The CDR3 here is CASSESRTRAGGYTF. The CDR3 region has the DNA TGTGCCAGCAGCGAATCGCGGACCAGGGCTGGAGGCTACACCTTC.

The V and J genes are TRBV7-2 and TRBJ2-1; TRBD2 aligns across 9 bases. The CDR3 spans 15 residues. From germline, CDR1 is SGHTA and CDR2 FQGNSA. J gave up 5 bases and V 1 base, and 3 bases lay outside the gene matches. CDR3 nucleotide sequence: TGTGCCAGCAGCTTAGAGGCTAGCGGGAACAATGAGCAGTTCTTC. It codes for CASSLEASGNNEQFF. The full variable domain, its missing parts supplied by reference TRBV7-2 and TRBJ2-1, is GAGVSQSPSNKVTEKGKDVELRCDPISGHTALYWYRQSLGQGLEFLIYFQGNSAPDKSGLPSDRFSAERTGGSVSTLTIQRTQQEDSAVYLCASSLEASGNNEQFFGPGTRLTVL.